The 11 T cell receptor beta chains below were found in one sample sequenced in a study of T cells in Graves' hyperthyroidism and ophthalmopathy. TCR beta CDR3 regions were amplified from RNA. HTBI primers were employed in a first-round RT-PCR of the TCR CDR3. TCRdb independently ran MiXCR on the multiplex PCR reads; one entry per CDR3 protein. The sample records some 570,000 distinct CDR3 sequences, 11% to 15% being singletons. The material sequenced was blood. These receptors came from a woman aged 18-30 years with Graves' ophthalmopathy.

The V gene is TRBV20-1, the J gene TRBJ2-7; D uncertain. V lost 0 bases and J lost 3, with 15 bases in between. Germline loops: CDR1 DFQATT, CDR2 SNEGSKA (reference sequence). The length of the CDR3 is 15 residues. The CDR3, as DNA: TGCAGTGCTAGAGATCTGGAAGGGAAGAGCTACGAGCAGTACTTC. Amino acid sequence: CSARDLEGKSYEQYF.

The rearrangement joins TRBV7-3 to TRBJ2-1; weak D call: TRBD1 (6 bases). The CDR3 sequence is 15 residues long. Germline-derived CDR1 and CDR2 are SGHTA and FQGTGA. Trimming took off 4 bases at V and 7 bases at J, with 17 bases between the two ends. CDR3: CASSWGRTQRNEQFF. CDR3 coding DNA: TGTGCCAGCAGCTGGGGGCGGACCCAAAGGAATGAGCAGTTCTTC.

In this sample, this clonotype turned up many times. The chain is built from TRBV30 and TRBJ2-5, with D perhaps TRBD2 (5 bases). V was shortened by 2 bases and J by 5 bases, with 12 bases between the two germline ends. Germline-derived CDR1 and CDR2 are GTSNPN and SVGIG (reference sequence). This CDR3 has 13 amino acids. This CDR3 is CAWSWSGAETQYF. The CDR3 nucleotides read TGTGCCTGGAGTTGGAGCGGAGCGGAGACCCAGTACTTC.

This clonotype was seen repeatedly, ten times or more. The chain uses TRBV20-1 and TRBJ2-1; D perhaps matches TRBD1 (5 bases). CDR1 DFQATT and CDR2 SNEGSKA come from the germline V gene (reference sequence). This CDR3 is 13 amino acids long. V was shortened by 6 bases and J by 6 bases, with 15 bases between the two germline ends. CDR3 residues: CSAEAGPINEQFF. CDR3 nucleotide sequence: TGCAGTGCCGAGGCAGGGCCCATCAATGAGCAGTTCTTC.

Only a few counts were recorded for this clonotype. The chain joins TRBV7-9 to TRBJ2-7; D gene ambiguous. CDR1 SEHNR and CDR2 FQNEAQ come from the germline V gene (reference sequence). Trimming cost V 3 bases and J 5 bases, with 8 bases left between them. The CDR3 contains 12 residues. The CDR3 DNA is TGTGCCAGCAGCTTTATAGTCGACGAGCAGTACTTC. Translated: CASSFIVDEQYF.

This clonotype was seen ten or more times. CDR3 loop: CASLERSTDTQYF. CDR3 sequence (DNA): TGTGCCAGCCTCGAGCGGAGCACAGATACGCAGTATTTT. J is TRBJ2-3 and V is TRBV7-2; possibly TRBD2 for D (5 bases). The CDR3 sequence is 13 residues long. Germline assignment: CDR1 SGHTA and CDR2 FQGNSA. V lost 8 bases and J 0 bases, leaving 9 bases between the germline ends. The whole variable domain, remainder taken from reference TRBV7-2 and TRBJ2-3, is GAGVSQSPSNKVTEKGKDVELRCDPISGHTALYWYRQSLGQGLEFLIYFQGNSAPDKSGLPSDRFSAERTGGSVSTLTIQRTQQEDSAVYLCASLERSTDTQYFGPGTRLTVL.

At least ten counts were recorded for this clonotype. J is TRBJ2-5 and V is TRBV2, with 15 bases identical to TRBD2. CDR1 SNHLY and CDR2 FYNNEI come from the germline V gene. The CDR3 spans 15 residues. The J segment lost 5 bases and the V segment lost 6 bases, leaving 4 bases of the junction unmatched. For the CDR3, the DNA is TGTGCCAGCAGAGCCGGGACTAGCGGGAGGGAGACCCAGTACTTC. It yields the protein CASRAGTSGRETQYF.

This clonotype was seen many times. As DNA, the CDR3 is TGCAGTGCAGAAACGACTAGGGCCTACGAGCAGTACTTC. It codes for CSAETTRAYEQYF. The rearrangement uses TRBV20-1 and TRBJ2-7, with TRBD2 as a possible D gene (6 bases). Trimming stripped 6 bases from V and 2 bases from J, with 14 bases between. Germline CDR1 is DFQATT and CDR2 is SNEGSKA (reference sequence). This CDR3 has 13 residues.

This clonotype was recorded a few times. In DNA form, the CDR3 reads TGTGCCAGCAGTCCCCGGGACAGGGAGGCGTTTGGCTACACCTTC. Translated: CASSPRDREAFGYTF. The rearrangement uses TRBV6-1 and TRBJ1-2; 9 nucleotides agree with TRBD1. The V segment lost 5 bases and the J segment 7 bases; nucleotides outside the gene matches: 11. This CDR3 has 15 amino acids. CDR1 MNHNS and CDR2 SASEGT come from the germline V gene.

This clonotype was counted many times. The chain uses TRBV7-8 and TRBJ1-6; tentatively, D is TRBD1 (5 bases). The V gene's germline CDR1 is SGHVS and CDR2 FQNEAQ. Trimming stripped 2 bases from V and 8 bases from J, with 10 bases between. The CDR3 is made up of 14 amino acids. The CDR3 bases are TGTGCCAGCAGCTTATCCAGGGTTGATTCACCCCTCCACTTT. Translation gives CASSLSRVDSPLHF.

This clonotype was found many times. The chain links TRBV20-1 to TRBJ2-1; 12 bases line up with TRBD2. CDR3 size: 15 residues. V dropped 6 bases and J dropped 9; count of bases not matched to a gene: 12. The germline V gene encodes CDR1 DFQATT and CDR2 SNEGSKA (reference sequence). The CDR3 sequence: CSAVTSGSWRGEQFF. For the CDR3, the DNA is TGCAGTGCGGTGACTAGCGGGAGTTGGCGTGGTGAGCAGTTCTTC.